The T cell receptor beta chain described here comes from a study of long-term antiretroviral therapy in people with HIV. This clone has only one observation. Researchers ran immunoSEQ v3.0 at survey level. Data came from immunoSEQ multiplex PCR; TCRdb stores just in-frame clones and leaves some out. The sample includes fewer than 25,000 clones, 81% of them seen just once. The CDR3 has 12 amino acids. CDR1 SQVTM and CDR2 ANQGSEA come from the germline V gene. V lost 7 bases, J lost 4 bases, and 6 bases stayed unmatched. This receptor was obtained from a man under 40 with HIV. The sequences come from unsorted PBMCs, collected 4.4 years after starting antiretroviral therapy. This rearrangement joins TRBV29-1 to TRBJ2-7, with TRBD1 matching over 8 bases. CDR3: CSARTGPYEQYF. The DNA for the CDR3 is TGCAGCGCTAGGACAGGGCCGTACGAGCAGTACTTC.